The 16 T cell receptor beta chains given below trace back to one sample, sequenced in a study of tumor-infiltrating lymphocytes in primary liver carcinoma. The blood RNA (from unsorted whole blood) was obtained, and germline DNA was also extracted. Total RNA (approximately 0.5 ug) served as template for TCR beta cDNA synthesis primed by a constant-region primer. Three nested multiplex PCR rounds, a slightly modified ARM-PCR method, built the TCR beta libraries. TRBV1-TRBV30 forward primers and a C-beta reverse primer were used in the first two PCR rounds, which each ran for nine to ten cycles. TCRdb recomputed calls from the multiplex PCR reads with MiXCR, one row per CDR3 protein. The sample lists 300,000 to 350,000 distinct CDR3 sequences, roughly 61% seen once, with about 6.1% in the top ten. The sequenced sample was peripheral blood. The receptors derive from a man between 40 and 49 years old with primary liver carcinoma and hepatitis B virus infection.

This clonotype was seen more than once but under ten times. This chain connects TRBV4-1 to TRBJ1-2; D is ambiguous. This CDR3 comprises 14 residues. V was cut by 1 base and J by 3 bases, with 9 bases left in between. In germline, CDR1 is MGHRA, CDR2 YSYEKL. DNA for the CDR3: TGCGCCAGCAGCCAAGCGACAACAGACTATGGCTACACCTTC. This translates into CASSQATTDYGYTF.

As concerns this clonotype: One end of the junction varies from germline; a read error may be responsible. The chain employs TRBV11-2 and TRBJ1-1; 7 bases align to TRBD1. Germline V CDR1 and CDR2: SGHAT, FQNNGV. The CDR3 length is 15 residues. This chain's CDR3 is CASNSRQGLNTEAFF. The CDR3 DNA is TGTGCCAGCAACTCCCGACAGGGCCTGAACACTGAAGCTTTCTTC. The variable domain in full, with the rest retrieved from reference TRBV11-2 and TRBJ1-1, is EAGVAQSPRYKIIEKRQSVAFWCNPISGHATLYWYQQILGQGPKLLIQFQNNGVVDDSQLPKDRFSAERLKGVDSTLKIQPAKLEDSAVYLCASNSRQGLNTEAFFGQGTRLTVV.

For this clonotype: A much larger clonotype is one base distant, so this may be a read error. V usage is TRBV5-5 and J usage is TRBJ2-7; possibly TRBD1 for D (6 bases). The germline CDR1 and CDR2 sequences are SGHKS and YYEKEE (reference sequence). Trimming left V 4 bases short and J 3 bases short, with 14 bases between. The CDR3 totals 14 residues. CDR3 in amino acids: CASSLRQDLYEQYF. CDR3 bases: TGTGCCAGCAGCCTCCGACAGGACCTCTACGAGCAGTACTTC.

The chain employs TRBV5-1 and TRBJ2-5; 8 bases fit TRBD1. Germline trimming cut 4 bases from V and 2 bases from J; bases unmatched to any gene: 4. The CDR3 loop spans 14 amino acids. Per the germline V gene, CDR1 is SGHRS and CDR2 is YFSETQ. The DNA for the CDR3 is TGCGCCAGCAGCGTGGACAGGGCGCAAGAGACCCAGTACTTC. This sequence encodes CASSVDRAQETQYF.

About this clonotype: A read error is possible here, since a much larger clone lies one base away. The chain carries TRBV29-1 and TRBJ2-1, with D possibly being TRBD1 or TRBD2 (6 bases each). The germline CDR1 and CDR2 sequences are SQVTM and ANQGSEA. The CDR3 runs to 13 residues. For the CDR3, the DNA is TGCAGCTTCTACGGGGGCCCCTACAATGAGCAGCTCTTC. Translated, it gives CSFYGGPYNEQLF.

As for this clonotype: This is likely a read error, given that the CDR3 carries no conserved phenylalanine or tryptophan at its end. The chain uses TRBV6-6 and TRBJ1-5, with 9 bases that match TRBD1. Germline lookup yields CDR1 MNHNY and CDR2 SVGAGI (reference sequence). CDR3 length: 16 amino acids. The CDR3 DNA reads as TGTGCCAGCAGTTATAAGTTGGGACAGGGCGGTCAGGCCCAGCATCTT. Residues: CASSYKLGQGGQAQHL.

V gene TRBV4-3 combines with J gene TRBJ2-3, with D perhaps matching TRBD1 or TRBD2 (7 bases each). The V gene lost 4 bases and the J gene lost 4 bases, with 18 bases spanning the gap. This CDR3 comprises 16 residues. Germline V gene lookup returns CDR1 LGHNA and CDR2 YSLEER. The chain's CDR3 is CASSRDSQGGSDTQYF. The CDR3 bases are TGCGCCAGCAGCCGAGATTCCCAGGGGGGGTCAGATACGCAGTATTTT.

The chain combines TRBV30 with TRBJ2-5; 9 bases are shared with TRBD1. The CDR3 loop spans 14 amino acids. CDR1 and CDR2 from the germline V gene are GTSNPN and SVGIG (reference sequence). The V segment lost 3 bases and the J segment 5 bases; nucleotides outside the gene matches: 7. The CDR3 loop reads CAWSLTGGRETQYF. The DNA of the CDR3 is TGTGCCTGGAGCCTTACAGGGGGCAGGGAGACCCAGTACTTC.

A remark on this clonotype: The junction differs from germline at one of its ends, possibly a read error. This chain connects TRBV11-2 to TRBJ2-2, with TRBD1 as a possible D gene (6 bases). This CDR3 is 13 amino acids long. Germline V gene data show CDR1 as SGHAT and CDR2 as FQNNGV. CDR3 DNA sequence: TGTGCCAGCAACACAGGGACCACCGGGGAGCCGTTTTTT. Its protein product is CASNTGTTGEPFF.

This rearrangement joins TRBV10-3 to TRBJ2-7; 7 bases line up with TRBD2. The length of the CDR3 is 11 residues. The junction had 1 base not matched to a gene; V was cut back by 8 bases and J by 3 bases. Germline V gene data show CDR1 as ENHRY and CDR2 as SYGVKD. This chain's CDR3 is CAIGGGYEQYF. The CDR3 nucleotides are TGTGCCATCGGGGGGGGCTACGAGCAGTACTTC.

The chain carries TRBV4-3 and TRBJ1-2; possible D gene TRBD1, 6 bases. Deletions cut 4 bases from V and 6 bases from J, with 18 bases between. The CDR3 has 15 amino acids. Germline CDR1 and CDR2: LGHNA and YSLEER. The CDR3 DNA sequence: TGCGCCAGCAGCCCATCAATGGGCCAGGGGCATGGCTACACCTTC. This encodes CASSPSMGQGHGYTF.

This clonotype was detected only once. With a much larger clone just one base away, this may be a read error. The chain uses TRBV28 and TRBJ2-1; D remains ambiguous. Germline CDR1 is MDHEN and CDR2 is SYDVKM. CDR3 length: 17 amino acids. This CDR3 reads CASSLPPTITTYNERFF. The CDR3 nucleotides read TGTGCCAGCAGTTTACCCCCAACCATCACCACCTACAATGAGCGGTTCTTC. Full variable domain (remainder filled in from reference TRBV28 and TRBJ2-1): DVKVTQSSRYLVKRTGEKVFLECVQDMDHENMFWYRQDPGLGLRLIYFSYDVKMKEKGDIPEGYSVSREKKERFSLILESASTNQTSMYLCASSLPPTITTYNERFFGPGTRLTVL.

Ten or more counts support this clonotype. The chain combines TRBV30 with TRBJ2-7, with unresolved D. The V gene's germline CDR1 is GTSNPN and CDR2 SVGIG (reference sequence). The CDR3 extends over 13 amino acids. The germline V and J ends were trimmed by 2 bases and 6 bases, with 14 bases remaining between them. The CDR3 sequence: CAWSSGAPSEQYF. DNA of the CDR3: TGTGCCTGGAGTTCGGGCGCACCAAGCGAGCAGTACTTC.

About this clonotype: At one boundary the junction diverges from the germline segment, which might be a read error. The rearrangement joins TRBV11-2 to TRBJ2-3; a weak D match, TRBD2 (6 bases). The CDR3 loop spans 18 amino acids. The germline V gene encodes CDR1 SGHAT and CDR2 FQNNGV. For the CDR3, the DNA is TGTGCCAACAGCTCACACACGAGGACTAACGGGACCACAGATACGCAGTATTTT. It codes for CANSSHTRTNGTTDTQYF.

In its sample, this clonotype was seen a few times. The chain uses TRBV12-3 or TRBV12-4 and TRBJ2-1; D gene uncertain. Trimming pared 0 bases from V and 5 bases from J, leaving 14 bases between. The CDR3 has 16 residues. DNA for the CDR3: TGTGCCAGCAGTTTAGCGGAAGTGCTACTTGACAATGAGCAGTTCTTC. It encodes CASSLAEVLLDNEQFF.

On this clonotype: The junction differs from germline at one of its ends, possibly a read error. CDR3 amino acids: CASSQESAANTGELLF. CDR3 coding DNA: TGCGCCAGCAGCCAAGAGTCGGCGGCGAACACCGGGGAGCTACTTTTT. The V call is TRBV4-3, the J call TRBJ2-2; perhaps TRBD2 as D (5 bases). From germline, CDR1 is LGHNA and CDR2 YSLEER. The CDR3 is made up of 16 amino acids.